These T cell receptor beta chains were read from a single sample in a study of shared clonotypes between healthy human individuals. The repertoire was sequenced with immunoSEQ multiplex PCR; TCRdb's copy has only in-frame clones and lacks some. This table holds approximately 2,000,000 clones, 90% to 95% found once. The sample comprised naive CD8+ T cells from PBMCs. These receptors originate from a man between 18 and 29 years old in good health. Some clones in this sample may be carry-over from other donors' samples. Each CDR3 is given with its conserved first and last residue. Each record gives: D gene, V gene, clone size, J gene, CDR3 DNA, CDR3 protein. The D gene is left open where the match is weak. Clone sizes are given selectively: once, few, many, or a class where the clone is expanded.

d_call: NA
v_call: TRBV2
clone_size: once
j_call: TRBJ1-2
cdr3_nt: TGTGCCAGCACCCTTTCTGGGGGTCTCTATGGCTACACCTTC
cdr3_aa: CASTLSGGLYGYTF

d_call: TRBD1
v_call: TRBV4-3
clone_size: few
j_call: TRBJ1-1
cdr3_nt: TGCGCCAGCAGCCGACTTACAGGGGATGACACTGAAGCTTTCTTT
cdr3_aa: CASSRLTGDDTEAFF

d_call: NA
v_call: TRBV7-3
clone_size: NA
j_call: TRBJ1-1
cdr3_nt: TGTGCCAGCAGCTTAAGTGGAGGGGGAGGCACTGAAGCTTTCTTT
cdr3_aa: CASSLSGGGGTEAFF

d_call: TRBD2
v_call: TRBV5-4
clone_size: once
j_call: TRBJ2-3
cdr3_nt: TGTGCCAGCAGGTCCAACACTAGCGGCCTTTTCACAGATACGCAGTATTTT
cdr3_aa: CASRSNTSGLFTDTQYF

d_call: NA
v_call: TRBV12-5
clone_size: NA
j_call: TRBJ1-2
cdr3_nt: TGTGCTAGTGGACGGGACACAGCTAACTATGGCTACACCTTC
cdr3_aa: CASGRDTANYGYTF

d_call: TRBD1
v_call: TRBV5-5
clone_size: NA
j_call: TRBJ1-2
cdr3_nt: TGTGCCAGCAGCTCACAGGGGGTGGTCAACTATGGCTACACCTTC
cdr3_aa: CASSSQGVVNYGYTF

d_call: NA
v_call: TRBV5-4
clone_size: NA
j_call: TRBJ2-7
cdr3_nt: TGTGCCAGCAGCCCAGGACCCTCGAACTACGAGCAGTACTTC
cdr3_aa: CASSPGPSNYEQYF

d_call: TRBD1
v_call: TRBV7-9
clone_size: NA
j_call: TRBJ2-5
cdr3_nt: TGTGCCAGCAGGACGGCCGGGACAGGAGAGACCCAGTACTTC
cdr3_aa: CASRTAGTGETQYF

d_call: TRBD1
v_call: TRBV5-1
clone_size: NA
j_call: TRBJ2-5
cdr3_nt: TGCGCCAGCAGCGCGGACAGGCCACAAGAGACCCAGTACTTC
cdr3_aa: CASSADRPQETQYF

d_call: TRBD2
v_call: TRBV4-3
clone_size: NA
j_call: TRBJ2-7
cdr3_nt: TGCGCCAGCAGCCAAGATTCCGGACTAGCGGGAGCCTACGAGCAGTACTTC
cdr3_aa: CASSQDSGLAGAYEQYF

d_call: TRBD1
v_call: TRBV7-6
clone_size: NA
j_call: TRBJ2-1
cdr3_nt: TGTGCCAGCAGCCGTCGGGACAGGTCGAATGAGCAGTTCTTC
cdr3_aa: CASSRRDRSNEQFF

d_call: NA
v_call: TRBV7-9
clone_size: NA
j_call: TRBJ2-7
cdr3_nt: TGTGCCAGCAGCTTAAGGGACGGTACCTACGAGCAGTACTTC
cdr3_aa: CASSLRDGTYEQYF

d_call: TRBD1
v_call: TRBV7-3
clone_size: NA
j_call: TRBJ2-5
cdr3_nt: TGTGCCAGCAGCGACGTGGACAGGACACAAGAGACCCAGTACTTC
cdr3_aa: CASSDVDRTQETQYF